This TCR beta chain came from a study of early T cells in non-severe SARS-CoV-2 infection. Many counts were recorded for this clonotype. The TCR library protocol attached unique molecular identifiers to the individual cDNA molecules. TCRdb reanalysed the 5' RACE reads using MiXCR and keeps one entry per CDR3 protein. Of tens of thousands of distinct CDR3 sequences listed, under 8% are singletons. This CDR3 contains 14 residues. The J segment lost 8 bases and the V segment lost 4 bases, leaving 9 bases of the junction unmatched. The V gene's germline CDR1 is SGHRS and CDR2 YFSETQ. The rearrangement joins TRBV5-1 to TRBJ2-1; TRBD1 matches 7 bases. The clonotype comes from an adult who was a healthcare worker with PCR-confirmed SARS-CoV-2 infection or an uninfected control (not recorded which). The specimen sequenced was whole blood. CDR3 protein: CASSGTAFSYEQFF. The CDR3 DNA reads TGCGCCAGCAGCGGGACAGCCTTTTCTTATGAGCAGTTCTTC.